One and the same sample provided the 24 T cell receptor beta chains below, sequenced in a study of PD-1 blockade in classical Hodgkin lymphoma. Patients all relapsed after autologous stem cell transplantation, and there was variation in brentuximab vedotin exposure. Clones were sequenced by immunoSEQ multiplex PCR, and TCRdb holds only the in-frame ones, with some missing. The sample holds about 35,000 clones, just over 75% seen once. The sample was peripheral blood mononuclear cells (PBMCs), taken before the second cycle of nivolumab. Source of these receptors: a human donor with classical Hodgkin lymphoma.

CDR3 protein: CAWIQGPSGEQYF. The CDR3 DNA is TGTGCCTGGATACAGGGCCCGTCCGGCGAGCAGTACTTC. This rearrangement joins TRBV30 to TRBJ2-7; D might be TRBD1 (6 bases). Germline-derived CDR1 and CDR2 are GTSNPN and SVGIG (reference sequence). The V and J ends lost 4 bases and 6 bases respectively, with 16 bases between them. The CDR3 has 13 amino acids. The full variable domain, its missing parts supplied by reference TRBV30 and TRBJ2-7, is SQTIHQWPATLVQPVGSPLSLECTVEGTSNPNLYWYRQAAGRGLQLLFYSVGIGQISSEVPQNLSASRPQDRQFILSSKKLLLSDSGFYLCAWIQGPSGEQYFGPGTRLTVT.

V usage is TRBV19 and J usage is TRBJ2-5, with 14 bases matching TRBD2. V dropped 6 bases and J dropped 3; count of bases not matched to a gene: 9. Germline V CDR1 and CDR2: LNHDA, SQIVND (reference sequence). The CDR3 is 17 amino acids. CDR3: CASRRLAGGPVEETQYF. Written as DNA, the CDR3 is TGTGCCAGTAGGAGACTAGCGGGGGGGCCGGTGGAAGAGACCCAGTACTTC.

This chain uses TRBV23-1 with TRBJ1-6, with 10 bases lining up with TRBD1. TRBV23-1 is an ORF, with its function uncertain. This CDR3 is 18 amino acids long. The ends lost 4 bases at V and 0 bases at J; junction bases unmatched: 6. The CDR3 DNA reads TGCGCCAGCAGTCCAAATCGGGACAGGGGCTCCTATAATTCACCCCTCCACTTT. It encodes CASSPNRDRGSYNSPLHF.

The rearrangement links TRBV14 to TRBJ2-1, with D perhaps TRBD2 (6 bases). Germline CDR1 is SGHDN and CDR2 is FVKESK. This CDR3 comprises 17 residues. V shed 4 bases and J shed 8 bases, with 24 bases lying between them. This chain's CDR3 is CASSPLHVGGDSDEQFF. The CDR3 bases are TGTGCCAGCAGCCCCTTACACGTCGGCGGGGATTCGGATGAGCAGTTCTTC.

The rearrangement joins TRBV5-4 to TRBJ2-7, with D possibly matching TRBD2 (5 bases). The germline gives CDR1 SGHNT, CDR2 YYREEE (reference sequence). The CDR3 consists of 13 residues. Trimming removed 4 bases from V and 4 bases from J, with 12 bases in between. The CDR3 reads CASSTGGQYEQYF. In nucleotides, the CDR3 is TGTGCCAGCAGCACCGGCGGGCAATACGAGCAGTACTTC. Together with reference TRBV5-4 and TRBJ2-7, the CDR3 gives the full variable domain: ETGVTQSPTHLIKTRGQQVTLRCSSQSGHNTVSWYQQALGQGPQFIFQYYREEENGRGNFPPRFSGLQFPNYSSELNVNALELDDSALYLCASSTGGQYEQYFGPGTRLTVT.

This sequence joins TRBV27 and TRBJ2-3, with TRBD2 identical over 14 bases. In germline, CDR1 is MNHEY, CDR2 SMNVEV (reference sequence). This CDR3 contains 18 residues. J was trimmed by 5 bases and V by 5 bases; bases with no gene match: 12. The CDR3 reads CASSPLGLAGGSRDTQYF. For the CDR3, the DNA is TGTGCCAGCAGTCCCCTCGGACTAGCGGGGGGCTCACGAGATACGCAGTATTTT.

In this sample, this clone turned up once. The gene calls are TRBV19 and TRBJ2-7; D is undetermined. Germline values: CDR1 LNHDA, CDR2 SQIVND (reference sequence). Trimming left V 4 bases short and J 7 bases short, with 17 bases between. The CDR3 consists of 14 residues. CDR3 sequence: CASSTPGQEREQYF. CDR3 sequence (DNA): TGTGCCAGTAGTACCCCAGGCCAAGAACGAGAGCAGTACTTC.

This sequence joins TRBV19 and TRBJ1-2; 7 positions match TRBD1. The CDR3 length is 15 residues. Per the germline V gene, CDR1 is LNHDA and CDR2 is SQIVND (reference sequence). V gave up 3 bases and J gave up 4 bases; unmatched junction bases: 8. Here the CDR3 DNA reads TGTGCCAGTAGTATCCCTGGACAGGCTCGCTATGGCTACACCTTC. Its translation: CASSIPGQARYGYTF.

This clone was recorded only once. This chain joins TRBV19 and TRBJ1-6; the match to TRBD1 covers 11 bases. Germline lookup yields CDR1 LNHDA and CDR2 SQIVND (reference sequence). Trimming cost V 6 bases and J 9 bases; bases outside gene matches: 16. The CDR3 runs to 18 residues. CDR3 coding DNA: TGTGCCAGTAGCACCCGGACAGGGGGCGCGAATATAGGTTCACCCCTCCACTTT. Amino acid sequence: CASSTRTGGANIGSPLHF.

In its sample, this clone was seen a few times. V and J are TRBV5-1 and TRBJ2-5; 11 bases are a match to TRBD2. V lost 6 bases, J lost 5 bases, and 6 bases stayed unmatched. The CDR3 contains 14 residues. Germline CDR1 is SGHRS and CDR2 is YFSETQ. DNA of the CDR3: TGCGCCAGCAATAGCGGGGGGGCTCGTGAGACCCAGTACTTC. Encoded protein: CASNSGGARETQYF.

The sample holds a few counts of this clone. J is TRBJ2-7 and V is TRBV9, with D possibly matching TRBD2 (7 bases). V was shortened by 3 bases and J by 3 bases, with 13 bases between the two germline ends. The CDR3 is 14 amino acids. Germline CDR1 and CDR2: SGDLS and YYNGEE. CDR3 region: CASSEGGAGYEQYF. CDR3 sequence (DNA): TGTGCCAGCAGCGAGGGGGGGGCAGGCTACGAGCAGTACTTC.

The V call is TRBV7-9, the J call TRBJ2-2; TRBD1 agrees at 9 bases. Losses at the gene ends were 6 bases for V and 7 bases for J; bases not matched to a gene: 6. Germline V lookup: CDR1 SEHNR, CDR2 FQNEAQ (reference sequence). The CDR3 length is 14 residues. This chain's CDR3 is CASRPGQGIGELFF. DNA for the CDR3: TGTGCCAGCAGGCCCGGACAGGGGATCGGGGAGCTGTTTTTT.

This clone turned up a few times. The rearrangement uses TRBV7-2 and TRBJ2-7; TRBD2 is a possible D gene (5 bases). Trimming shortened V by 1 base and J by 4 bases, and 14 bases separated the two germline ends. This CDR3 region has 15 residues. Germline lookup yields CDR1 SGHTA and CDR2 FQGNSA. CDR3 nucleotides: TGTGCCAGCAGCTTAGATGGAACCACGGGGTACGAGCAGTACTTC. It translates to CASSLDGTTGYEQYF.

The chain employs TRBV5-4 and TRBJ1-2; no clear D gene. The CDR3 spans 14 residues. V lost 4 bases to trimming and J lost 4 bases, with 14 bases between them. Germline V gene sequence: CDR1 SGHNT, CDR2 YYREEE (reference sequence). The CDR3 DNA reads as TGTGCCAGCAGCCGGCGGGCAGGTTCCTATGGCTACACCTTC. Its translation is CASSRRAGSYGYTF. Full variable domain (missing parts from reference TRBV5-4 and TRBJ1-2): ETGVTQSPTHLIKTRGQQVTLRCSSQSGHNTVSWYQQALGQGPQFIFQYYREEENGRGNFPPRFSGLQFPNYSSELNVNALELDDSALYLCASSRRAGSYGYTFGSGTRLTVV.

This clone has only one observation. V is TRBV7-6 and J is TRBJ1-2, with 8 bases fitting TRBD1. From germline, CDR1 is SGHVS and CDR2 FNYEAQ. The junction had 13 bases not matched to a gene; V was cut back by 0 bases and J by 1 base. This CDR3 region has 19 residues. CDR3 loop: CASSLALAGGKGDNYGYTF. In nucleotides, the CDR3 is TGTGCCAGCAGCTTAGCGTTGGCAGGGGGCAAGGGAGATAACTATGGCTACACCTTC. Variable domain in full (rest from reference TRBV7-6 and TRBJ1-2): GAGVSQSPRYKVTKRGQDVALRCDPISGHVSLYWYRQALGQGPEFLTYFNYEAQQDKSGLPNDRFSAERPEGSISTLTIQRTEQRDSAMYRCASSLALAGGKGDNYGYTFGSGTRLTVV.

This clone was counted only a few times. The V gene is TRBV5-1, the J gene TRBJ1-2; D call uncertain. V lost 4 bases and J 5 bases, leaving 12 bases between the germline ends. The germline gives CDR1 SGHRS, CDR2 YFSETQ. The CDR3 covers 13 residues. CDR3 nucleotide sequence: TGCGCCAGCAGCGACCAGCTGGGATATGGCTACACCTTC. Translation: CASSDQLGYGYTF.

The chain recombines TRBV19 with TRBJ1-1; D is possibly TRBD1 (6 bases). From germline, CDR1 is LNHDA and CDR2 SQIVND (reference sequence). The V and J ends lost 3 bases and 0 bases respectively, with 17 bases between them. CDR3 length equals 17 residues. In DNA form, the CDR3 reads TGTGCCAGTAGTATTGGGGTCGGGGGCCTGATGAACACTGAAGCTTTCTTT. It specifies CASSIGVGGLMNTEAFF.

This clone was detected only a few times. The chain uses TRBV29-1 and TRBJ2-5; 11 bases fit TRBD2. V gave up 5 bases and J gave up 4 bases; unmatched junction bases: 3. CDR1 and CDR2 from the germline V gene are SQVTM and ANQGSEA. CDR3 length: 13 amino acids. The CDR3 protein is CSVWTSGPETQYF. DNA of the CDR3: TGCAGCGTTTGGACTAGCGGGCCAGAGACCCAGTACTTC.

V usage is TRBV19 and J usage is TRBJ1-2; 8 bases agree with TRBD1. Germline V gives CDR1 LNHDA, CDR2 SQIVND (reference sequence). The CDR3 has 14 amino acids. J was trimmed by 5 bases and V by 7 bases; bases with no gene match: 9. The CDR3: CASNDGQGPYGYTF. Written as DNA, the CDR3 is TGTGCCAGTAATGACGGACAGGGCCCGTATGGCTACACCTTC.

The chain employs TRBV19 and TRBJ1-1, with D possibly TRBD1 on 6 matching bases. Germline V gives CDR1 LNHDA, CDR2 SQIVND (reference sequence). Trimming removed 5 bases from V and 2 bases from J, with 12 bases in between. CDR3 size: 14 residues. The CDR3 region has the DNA TGTGCCAGTAGTTCCGGGACAAGTAACACTGAAGCTTTCTTT. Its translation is CASSSGTSNTEAFF.

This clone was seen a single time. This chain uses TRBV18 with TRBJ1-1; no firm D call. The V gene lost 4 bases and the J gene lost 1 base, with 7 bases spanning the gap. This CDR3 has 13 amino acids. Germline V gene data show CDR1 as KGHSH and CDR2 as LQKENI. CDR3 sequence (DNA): TGTGCCAGCTCACAGGACGGGAACACTGAAGCTTTCTTT. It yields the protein CASSQDGNTEAFF.

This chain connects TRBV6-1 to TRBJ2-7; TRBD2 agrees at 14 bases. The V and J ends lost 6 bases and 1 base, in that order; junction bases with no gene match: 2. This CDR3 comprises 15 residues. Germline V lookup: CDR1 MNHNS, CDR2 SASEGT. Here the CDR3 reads CASRGLAGGSYEQYF. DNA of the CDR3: TGTGCCAGCAGAGGACTAGCGGGGGGTTCCTACGAGCAGTACTTC.

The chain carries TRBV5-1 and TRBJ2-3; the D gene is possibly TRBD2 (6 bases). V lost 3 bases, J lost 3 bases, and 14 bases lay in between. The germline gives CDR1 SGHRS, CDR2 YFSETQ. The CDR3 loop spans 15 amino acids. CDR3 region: CASSWGDGTTDTQYF. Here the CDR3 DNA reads TGCGCCAGCAGCTGGGGGGACGGGACGACAGATACGCAGTATTTT. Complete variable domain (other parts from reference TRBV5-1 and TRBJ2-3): KAGVTQTPRYLIKTRGQQVTLSCSPISGHRSVSWYQQTPGQGLQFLFEYFSETQRNKGNFPGRFSGRQFSNSRSEMNVSTLELGDSALYLCASSWGDGTTDTQYFGPGTRLTVL.

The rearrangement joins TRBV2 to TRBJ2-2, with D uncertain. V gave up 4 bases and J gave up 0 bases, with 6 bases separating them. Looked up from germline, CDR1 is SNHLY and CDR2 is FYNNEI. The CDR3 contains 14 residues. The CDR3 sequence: CASSVAANTGELFF. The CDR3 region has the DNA TGTGCCAGCAGTGTCGCCGCGAACACCGGGGAGCTGTTTTTT.